This T cell receptor beta chain was found in a study of vaccination effects on CD4 cells after COVID-19. CDR1 is SGHKS and CDR2 is YYEKEE in the germline V gene (reference sequence). Trimming stripped 4 bases from V and 3 bases from J, with 14 bases between. This CDR3 region has 14 residues. The data were produced by immunoSEQ multiplex PCR, yet TCRdb's version contains in-frame clones alone and is incomplete. The repertoire consists of roughly 27,000 clones, with about 74% occurring once and the leading ten covering around a sixth. Viral peptide pools were used in the ViraFEST assay to expand antigen-specific CD4+ T cells, and sequencing came afterward. When around 9 days of culture had elapsed, CD4+ T cells were isolated. BNT162b2 vaccine or mRNA-1273 vaccine was given to participants in two doses. Concerning this clone itself: The target antigen is unknown.

This receptor was taken from a human donor who received a COVID-19 vaccine. The source material was CD4+ T cells from PBMCs cultured with HCoV-OC43 spike peptides, sampled after COVID-19 vaccination. Subset described: HCoV-OC43 spike overlapping peptide pool stimulation. This rearrangement joins TRBV5-5 to TRBJ2-7; D perhaps matches TRBD2 (6 bases). The CDR3 is CASSDEGLLYEQYF. The CDR3 DNA reads as TGTGCCAGCAGCGACGAGGGACTGCTCTACGAGCAGTACTTC.